This TCR beta chain appears in the sequencing data of a study of shared clonotypes between healthy human individuals. As for the study in general: A few men and a couple of women, aged 18 to 49, were donors. Study observations and caveats: Among the subsets, naive ones generally showed larger estimated richness than memory ones.

Concerning this clone itself: Its antigen is not known. Other nucleotide sequences from this sample produce the same CDR3.

As handled by the study authors: Quality scores were absent from the junction-only immunoSEQ sequences, so filtering differed. TCRdb's table, derived via immunoSEQ multiplex PCR, lists solely in-frame clones and lacks some. The DNA gave D and trimming, while V, J and clone size come from that table. The sample includes 2 million to 3 million clones, 93% of them seen just once. V lost 0 bases and J lost 5, with 11 bases in between. The germline gives CDR1 SGHRS, CDR2 YFSETQ. This CDR3 region has 15 residues. Investigators divided CD4+ cells into CD45RA+ naive and CD45RA-negative memory subsets. This sequence joins TRBV5-1 and TRBJ1-4; D may be TRBD1 (6 bases). The sequencing sample was made of naive CD4+ T cells from PBMCs. Subset described: CD45RA+ positively selected. The origin of this receptor is a man younger than 35 in good health. Some clones in this sample may be carry-over from other donors' samples. CDR3 nucleotides: TGCGCCAGCAGCTTGGGACAGGTGCTAAATGAAAAACTGTTTTTT. This encodes CASSLGQVLNEKLFF.